In this sample, the clone carrying this T cell receptor (beta chain) turned up a few times. The junction had 3 bases not matched to a gene; V was cut back by 0 bases and J by 2 bases. Germline values: CDR1 SGHRS, CDR2 YFSETQ. The CDR3 consists of 15 residues. TCRdb redid the calling of the 5' RACE reads with MiXCR, one entry per CDR3 protein. Of hundreds of thousands of distinct CDR3 sequences in the sample, roughly 20% were seen once. This specimen comes from a study of identical twins. The sample was also reused in another study, on T cells expressing NK-cell markers. That investigation notes: Seropositivity for HCMV was found in most of the eight sequenced donors, with one seronegative. The study found dominant NKG2C+ clonotypes at roughly 1.0-7.5% of CD8+ T cells in roughly six donors. A few of the donors also had these clonotypes leading their CD3+CD56-NKG2C+ fraction. There remained a lack of clarity about HCMV specificity of expanded NKG2C+ T cell clones.

The receptor's source is a woman between 18 and 30 years old in good health. The specimen was PBMCs. The chain joins TRBV5-1 to TRBJ2-3; 7 nucleotides agree with TRBD1. This chain's CDR3 is CASSLGGQNTDTQYF. The CDR3 coding sequence is TGCGCCAGCAGCTTGGGGGGACAGAACACAGATACGCAGTATTTT.